This T cell receptor (beta chain) was identified in a study of blood T cell repertoires in COVID-19. The repertoire was sequenced with immunoSEQ multiplex PCR; TCRdb's copy has only in-frame clones and lacks some. The table has approximately 100,000 clones, 65% to 75% seen once; the top ten hold less than 6.5%. The length of the CDR3 is 18 residues. Germline-derived CDR1 and CDR2 are MNHEY and SMNVEV (reference sequence). Trimming cost V 4 bases and J 0 bases; bases outside gene matches: 7. The table lists this clone with a few counts. The chain has TRBV27 and TRBJ2-3, with 13 bases matching TRBD2. The clonotype comes from a man older than 75 with acute or convalescent COVID-19. Sequencing was done on a sample of peripheral blood. CDR3 sequence: CASSSGTSGVRSTDTQYF. The CDR3 bases are TGTGCCAGCAGTTCCGGGACTAGCGGGGTCCGTAGCACAGATACGCAGTATTTT.